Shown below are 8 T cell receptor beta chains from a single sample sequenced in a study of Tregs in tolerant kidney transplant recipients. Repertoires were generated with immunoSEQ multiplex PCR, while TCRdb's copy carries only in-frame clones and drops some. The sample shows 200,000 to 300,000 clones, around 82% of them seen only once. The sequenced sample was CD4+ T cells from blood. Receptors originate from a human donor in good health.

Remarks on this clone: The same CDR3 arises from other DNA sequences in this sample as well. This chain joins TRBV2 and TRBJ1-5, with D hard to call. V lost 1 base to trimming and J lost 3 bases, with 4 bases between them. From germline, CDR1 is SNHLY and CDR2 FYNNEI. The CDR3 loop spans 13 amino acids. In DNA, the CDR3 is TGTGCCAGCAGTGAAGGCTACAATCAGCCCCAGCATTTT. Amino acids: CASSEGYNQPQHF.

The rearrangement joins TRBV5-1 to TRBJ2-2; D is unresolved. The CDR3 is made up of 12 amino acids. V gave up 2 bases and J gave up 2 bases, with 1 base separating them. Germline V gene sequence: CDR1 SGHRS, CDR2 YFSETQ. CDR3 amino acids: CASSFNTGELFF. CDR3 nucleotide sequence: TGCGCCAGCAGCTTTAACACCGGGGAGCTGTTTTTT.

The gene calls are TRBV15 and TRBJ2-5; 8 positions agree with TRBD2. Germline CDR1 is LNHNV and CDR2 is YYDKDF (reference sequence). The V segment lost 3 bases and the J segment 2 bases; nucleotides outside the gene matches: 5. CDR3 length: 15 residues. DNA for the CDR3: TGTGCCACCAGCAGGCATAGCGGGGCACAAGAGACCCAGTACTTC. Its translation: CATSRHSGAQETQYF.

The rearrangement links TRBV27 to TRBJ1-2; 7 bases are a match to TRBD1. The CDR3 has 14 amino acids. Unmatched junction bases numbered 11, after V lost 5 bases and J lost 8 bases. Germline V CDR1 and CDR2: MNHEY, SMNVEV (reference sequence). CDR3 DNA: TGTGCCAGCAGTCGGAACTCACAGGGGAAAGGCTACACCTTC. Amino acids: CASSRNSQGKGYTF.

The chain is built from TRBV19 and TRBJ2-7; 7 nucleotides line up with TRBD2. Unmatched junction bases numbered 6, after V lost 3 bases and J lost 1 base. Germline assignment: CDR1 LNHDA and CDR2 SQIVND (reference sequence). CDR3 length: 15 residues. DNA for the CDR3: TGTGCCAGTAGTATTGTCCTAGCGGAATCCTACGAGCAGTACTTC. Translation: CASSIVLAESYEQYF.

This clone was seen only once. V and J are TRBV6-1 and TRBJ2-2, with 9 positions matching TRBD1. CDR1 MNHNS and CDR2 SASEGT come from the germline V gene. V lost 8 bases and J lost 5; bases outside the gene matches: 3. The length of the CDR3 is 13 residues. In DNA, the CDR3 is TGTGCCAGCCCGGACAGGGGAACCGGGGAGCTGTTTTTT. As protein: CASPDRGTGELFF.

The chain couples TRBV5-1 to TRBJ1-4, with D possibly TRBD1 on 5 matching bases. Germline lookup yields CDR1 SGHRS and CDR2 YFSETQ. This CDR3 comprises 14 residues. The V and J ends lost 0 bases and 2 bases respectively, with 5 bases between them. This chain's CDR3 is CASSLGGTNEKLFF. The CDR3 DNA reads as TGCGCCAGCAGCTTGGGGGGGACTAATGAAAAACTGTTTTTT.

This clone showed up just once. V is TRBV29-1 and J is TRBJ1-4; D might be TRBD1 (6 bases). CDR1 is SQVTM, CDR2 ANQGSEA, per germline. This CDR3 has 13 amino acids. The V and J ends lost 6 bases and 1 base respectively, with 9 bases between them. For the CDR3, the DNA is TGCAGCGTCGCCAGGGGAACTAATGAAAAACTGTTTTTT. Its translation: CSVARGTNEKLFF.